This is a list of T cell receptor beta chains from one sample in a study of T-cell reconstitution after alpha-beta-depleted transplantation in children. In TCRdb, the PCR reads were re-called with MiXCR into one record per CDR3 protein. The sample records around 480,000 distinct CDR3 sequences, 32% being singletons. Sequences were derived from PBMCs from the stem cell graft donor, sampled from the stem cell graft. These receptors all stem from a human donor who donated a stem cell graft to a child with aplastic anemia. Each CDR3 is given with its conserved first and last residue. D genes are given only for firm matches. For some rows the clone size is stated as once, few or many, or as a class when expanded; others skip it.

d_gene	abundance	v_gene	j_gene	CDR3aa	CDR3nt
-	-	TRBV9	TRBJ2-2	CASSVAAGELFF	TGTGCCAGCAGCGTAGCAGCCGGGGAGCTGTTTTTT
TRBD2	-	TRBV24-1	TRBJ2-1	CATSVPSGSRNEQFF	TGTGCCACCAGTGTGCCTAGCGGGAGCAGGAATGAGCAGTTCTTC
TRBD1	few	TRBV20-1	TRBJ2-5	CSARVFRTGFINGETQYF	TGCAGTGCTAGGGTATTCAGGACAGGGTTTATTAATGGAGAGACCCAGTACTTC
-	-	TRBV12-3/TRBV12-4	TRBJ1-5	CASSLDRGQPQHF	TGTGCCAGCAGTTTAGATCGCGGTCAGCCCCAGCATTTT
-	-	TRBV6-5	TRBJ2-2	CASRLKGESNTGELFF	TGTGCCAGCAGGTTAAAGGGGGAATCGAACACCGGGGAGCTGTTTTTT
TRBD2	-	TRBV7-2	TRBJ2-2	CASSLLAGGMGTGELFF	TGTGCCAGCAGTTTGTTAGCGGGAGGGATGGGGACCGGGGAGCTGTTTTTT
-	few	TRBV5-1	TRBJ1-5	CASSPAGGENQPQHF	TGCGCCAGCAGCCCCGCGGGGGGTGAAAATCAGCCCCAGCATTTT
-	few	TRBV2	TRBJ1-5	CASSRQATQPQHF	TGTGCCAGCAGTCGACAGGCGACACAGCCCCAGCATTTT
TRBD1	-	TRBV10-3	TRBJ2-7	CAISPGSTGAYEQYF	TGTGCCATCTCCCCCGGGTCAACAGGGGCCTACGAGCAGTACTTC
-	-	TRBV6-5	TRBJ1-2	CASSYQGNYGYTF	TGTGCCAGCAGTTACCAAGGGAACTATGGCTACACCTTC
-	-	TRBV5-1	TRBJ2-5	CASSPGASGQETQYF	TGCGCCAGCAGCCCGGGGGCTAGCGGACAAGAGACCCAGTACTTC
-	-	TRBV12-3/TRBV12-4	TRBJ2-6	CASSGGPGANVLTF	TGTGCCAGCTCTGGGGGCCCTGGGGCCAACGTCCTGACTTTC
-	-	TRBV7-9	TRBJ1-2	CASSLVGREPNYGYTF	TGTGCCAGCAGCTTAGTAGGCAGGGAGCCAAACTATGGCTACACCTTC
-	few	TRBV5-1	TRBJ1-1	CASSLTPGTKTEAFF	TGCGCCAGCAGCTTGACCCCGGGGACGAAGACTGAAGCTTTCTTT
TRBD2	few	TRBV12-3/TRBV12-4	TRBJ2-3	CASSWTSGDTDTQYF	TGTGCCAGCAGTTGGACTAGCGGGGACACAGATACGCAGTATTTT